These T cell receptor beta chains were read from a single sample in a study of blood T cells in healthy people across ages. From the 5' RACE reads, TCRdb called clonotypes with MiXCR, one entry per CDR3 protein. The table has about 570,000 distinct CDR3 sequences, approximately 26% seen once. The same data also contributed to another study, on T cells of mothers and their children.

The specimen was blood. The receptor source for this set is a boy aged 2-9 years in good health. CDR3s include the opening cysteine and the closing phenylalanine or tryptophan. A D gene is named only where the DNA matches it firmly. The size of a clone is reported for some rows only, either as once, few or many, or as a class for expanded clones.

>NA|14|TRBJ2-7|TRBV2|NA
TGTGCCAGCAGTGAGCAGGGGACGCCCTACGAGCAGTACTTC
CASSEQGTPYEQYF
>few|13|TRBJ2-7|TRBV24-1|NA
TGTGCCACCAGTGATTTAGGTGGAACGGAGCAGTACTTC
CATSDLGGTEQYF
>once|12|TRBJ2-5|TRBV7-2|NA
TGTGCCAGCAGAAACACCCGAGAGACCCAGTACTTC
CASRNTRETQYF
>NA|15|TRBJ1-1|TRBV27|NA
TGTGCCAGCAGTTTAGGCCGGGGCATGGGCACTGAAGCTTTCTTT
CASSLGRGMGTEAFF
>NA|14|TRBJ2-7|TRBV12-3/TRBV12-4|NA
TGTGCCAGCAGTTTAGCCCCGGGGGGCAGCGAGCAGTACTTC
CASSLAPGGSEQYF
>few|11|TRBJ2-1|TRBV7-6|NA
TGTGCCAGCAGCTTATATTATGAGCAGTTCTTC
CASSLYYEQFF
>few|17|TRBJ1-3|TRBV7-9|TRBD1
TGTGCCAGCAGCCTACGGGGACAGGGGGATTCTGGAAACACCATATATTTT
CASSLRGQGDSGNTIYF
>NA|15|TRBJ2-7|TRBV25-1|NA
TGTGCCAGCAAAGGGTTACTAGCCCGCTCCTACGAGCAGTACTTC
CASKGLLARSYEQYF
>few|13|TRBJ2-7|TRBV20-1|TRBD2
TGCAGTGCCGTACTAGCGGGCTCCTACGAGCAGTACTTC
CSAVLAGSYEQYF
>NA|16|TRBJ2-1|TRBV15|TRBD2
TGTGCCACCAGCAGAGGGACTAGCGGGAGCTACAATGAGCAGTTCTTC
CATSRGTSGSYNEQFF
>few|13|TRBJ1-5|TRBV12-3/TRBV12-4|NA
TGTGCCAGCAGTCTGACGGGAAGTCAGCCCCAGCATTTT
CASSLTGSQPQHF
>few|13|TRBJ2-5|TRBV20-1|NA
TGCAGTGCTCGAGGGGATTCTATAGAGACCCAGTACTTC
CSARGDSIETQYF
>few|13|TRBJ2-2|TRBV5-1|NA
TGCGCCAGCAGCTTGGCCCCGACCGGGGAGCTGTTTTTT
CASSLAPTGELFF
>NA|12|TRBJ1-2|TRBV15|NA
TGTGCCACCAGCGGGGGAATCTATGGCTACACCTTC
CATSGGIYGYTF
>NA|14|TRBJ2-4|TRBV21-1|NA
TGTGCCAGCAGATACAGGAAAGCCAAAAACATTCAGTACTTC
CASRYRKAKNIQYF
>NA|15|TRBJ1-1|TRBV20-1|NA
TGCAGTGCTAGAGATCCCCAAGGGGGGGACACTGAAGCTTTCTTT
CSARDPQGGDTEAFF
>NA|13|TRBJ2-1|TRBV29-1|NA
TGCAGCGTTGAACCGGTGTGGGGGAATGAGCAGTTCTTC
CSVEPVWGNEQFF
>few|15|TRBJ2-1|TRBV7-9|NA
TGTGCCGCACGGCGCCCCAACCCGTCATACAATGAGCAGTTCTTC
CAARRPNPSYNEQFF
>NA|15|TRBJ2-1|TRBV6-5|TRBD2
TGTGCCAGCACTAGGACTAGCAGGAGTGTCAATGAGCAGTTCTTC
CASTRTSRSVNEQFF
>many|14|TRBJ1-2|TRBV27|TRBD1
TGTGCCAGCAGTTCCGACAGGGCTAACTATGGCTACACCTTC
CASSSDRANYGYTF
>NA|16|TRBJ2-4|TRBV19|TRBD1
TGTGCCAGTAGTATAGGAAGCAGGGGGACCAAAAACATTCAGTACTTC
CASSIGSRGTKNIQYF
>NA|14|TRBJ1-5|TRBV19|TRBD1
TGTGCGAGCGTAGTAGAGGGGGCAAGGCAGCCCCAGCATTTT
CASVVEGARQPQHF
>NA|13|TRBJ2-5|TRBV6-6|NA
TGTGCCAGCAGTTACGACCCCGACCAGACCCAGTACTTC
CASSYDPDQTQYF
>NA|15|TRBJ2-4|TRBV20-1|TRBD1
TGCAGTGCTAGAGGATTACAGGGGTGGATAAACATTCAGTACTTC
CSARGLQGWINIQYF
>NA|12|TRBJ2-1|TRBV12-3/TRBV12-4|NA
TGTGCCAGCAGTTTTTTAAACAATGAGCAGTTCTTC
CASSFLNNEQFF
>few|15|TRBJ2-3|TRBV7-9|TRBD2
TGTGCCAGCAGCTTAGGGGGACTAGAGGCAGATACGCAGTATTTT
CASSLGGLEADTQYF
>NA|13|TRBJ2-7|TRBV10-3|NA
TGTGCCATCGGGGGGCCTAAAGGCTACGAGCAGTACTTC
CAIGGPKGYEQYF
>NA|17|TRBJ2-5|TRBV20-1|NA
TGCAGTGCTAGAGATTGGTTCACGAGGGGTCTCCAAGAGACCCAGTGCTTC
CSARDWFTRGLQETQCF
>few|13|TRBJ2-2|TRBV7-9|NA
TGTGCCAGCAGCTTAGAAACCACCGGGGAGCTGTTTTTT
CASSLETTGELFF
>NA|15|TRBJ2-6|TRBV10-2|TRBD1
TGCGCCAGCAGTGGCAGGGGGTCTGGGGCCAACGTCCTGACTTTC
CASSGRGSGANVLTF
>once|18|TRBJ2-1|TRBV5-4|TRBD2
TGTGCCAGCAGCTTGGCTAGCGGGAAGCGATTTCCGGGGAATGAGCAGTTCTTC
CASSLASGKRFPGNEQFF
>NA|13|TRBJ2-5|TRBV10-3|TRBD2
TGTGCCATCCGACTAGCGGACCAAGAGACTCAGTACTTC
CAIRLADQETQYF
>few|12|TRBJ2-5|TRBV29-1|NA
TGCAGCGTTGTCACTAGTAAAGAGACCCAGTACTTC
CSVVTSKETQYF
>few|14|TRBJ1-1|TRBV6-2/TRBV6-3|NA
TGTGCCAGCAGAAAGGGGACATTTAACACTGAAGCTTTCTTT
CASRKGTFNTEAFF
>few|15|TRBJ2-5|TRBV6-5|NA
TGTGCCAGCAGTCGCGTCCAACAGGGCCAAGAGACCCAGTACTTC
CASSRVQQGQETQYF
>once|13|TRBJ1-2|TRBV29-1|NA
TGCAGCACCCCGTCGGAGAGTAACTATGGCTACACCTTC
CSTPSESNYGYTF
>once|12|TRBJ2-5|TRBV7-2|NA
TGTGCCAGCAGCTTACTTCATGGGATTCAATACTTC
CASSLLHGIQYF
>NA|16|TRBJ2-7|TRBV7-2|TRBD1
TGTGCCAGCAGCTTAGGCACCGGACAGGCATCCTACGAGCAGTACTTC
CASSLGTGQASYEQYF
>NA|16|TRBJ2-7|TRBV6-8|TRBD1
TGTGCCAGCAGCCCAGGACAGGGGCGAGGAGTGGACGAGCAGTACTTC
CASSPGQGRGVDEQYF
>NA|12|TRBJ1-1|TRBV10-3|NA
TGTGCCATCAGTCAGCCGAACACTGAAGCTTTCTTT
CAISQPNTEAFF